This T cell receptor beta chain was profiled in a study of T cell responses to AZD1222 COVID-19 vaccine. General study points: Seropositive AZD1222 recipients at baseline numbered only six or seven. Researchers took repertoire samples only after the peak T cell response had come. The sample set comprised mostly white British donors with more females, and clonal diversity was possibly underestimated.

As for this clone: Its antigen is undetermined.

The data were produced by immunoSEQ multiplex PCR, yet TCRdb's version contains in-frame clones alone and is incomplete. The data show 130,000 to 150,000 clones, with 75% to 90% seen just once and 1.6% held by the top ten. Germline CDR1 and CDR2: MNHNY and SVGAGI (reference sequence). Trimming shortened V by 0 bases and J by 5 bases, and 6 bases separated the two germline ends. The CDR3 runs to 13 residues. Sequences were derived from peripheral blood, sampled on day 0 of AZD1222 vaccination. The source of this sequence is an adult in good health. The V call is TRBV6-6, the J call TRBJ2-3; no definite D call. CDR3 amino acids: CASSYSGLDTQYF. The CDR3 region has the DNA TGTGCCAGCAGTTACTCCGGGTTAGATACGCAGTATTTT.